Each of the 2 T cell receptor beta chains below was sequenced from the same sample in a study of Graves' ophthalmopathy and Graves' hyperthyroidism. The study amplified TCR beta CDR3 regions using RNA transcripts. Investigators did first-round RT-PCR with HTBI primers, then second-round multiplex PCR. TCRdb re-derived calls from the multiplex PCR reads in MiXCR, one entry per CDR3 protein. This sample yields 350,000 to 450,000 distinct CDR3 sequences, of which 18% are seen a single time; 1.5% to 2% belongs to the top ten. Input material: peripheral blood. The receptors derive from a woman in her late teens or twenties with Graves' ophthalmopathy.

This clonotype was detected many times. CDR3 in DNA: TGTGCCACCTCCTACAGTCTCGGCATGAACTATGGCTACACCTTC. Protein sequence: CATSYSLGMNYGYTF. This sequence joins TRBV10-3 and TRBJ1-2; unclear D gene. The CDR3 length is 15 residues. Germline assignment: CDR1 ENHRY and CDR2 SYGVKD. Trimming took 10 bases from V and 2 from J, leaving 20 bases between them.

This clonotype came up a few times. J is TRBJ2-7 and V is TRBV20-1; perhaps TRBD2 as D (5 bases). The germline V and J ends were trimmed by 1 base and 2 bases, with 18 bases remaining between them. Germline CDR1 reads DFQATT; CDR2 reads SNEGSKA (reference sequence). The CDR3 sequence is 16 residues long. The CDR3: CSARAAREQNTYEQYF. DNA of the CDR3: TGCAGTGCTAGAGCAGCTCGGGAACAAAATACCTACGAGCAGTACTTC.